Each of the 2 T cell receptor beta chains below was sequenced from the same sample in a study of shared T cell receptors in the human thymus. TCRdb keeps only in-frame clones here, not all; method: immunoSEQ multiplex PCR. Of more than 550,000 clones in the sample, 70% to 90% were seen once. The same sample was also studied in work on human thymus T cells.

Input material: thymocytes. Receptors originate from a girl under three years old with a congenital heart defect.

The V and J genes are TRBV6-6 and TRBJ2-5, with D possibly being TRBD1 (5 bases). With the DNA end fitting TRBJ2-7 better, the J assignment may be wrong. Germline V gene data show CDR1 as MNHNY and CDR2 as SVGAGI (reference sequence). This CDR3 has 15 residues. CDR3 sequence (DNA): TGTGCCAGCAGTTTAAGTCAGGGTTCAACCTACGAGCAGTACTTC. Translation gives CASSLSQGSTYEQYF.

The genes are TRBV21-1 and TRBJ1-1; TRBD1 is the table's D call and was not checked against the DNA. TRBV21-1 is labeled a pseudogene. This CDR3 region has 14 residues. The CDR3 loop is CASSKGHLNTEAFF. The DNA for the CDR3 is TGTGCCAGCAGCAAAGGGCATTTGAACACTGAAGCTTTCTTT.